This T cell receptor beta chain appears in the sequencing data of a study of blood T cells in healthy people across ages. Through a sample-barcoded 5' primer and a J-beta primer mix, a second PCR was run for roughly 6 to 12 cycles. A single record per CDR3 protein comes from TCRdb applying MiXCR to the 5' RACE reads. The sample has roughly 1.5 million distinct CDR3 sequences; around 40% are singletons. The CDR3 consists of 15 residues. Germline V CDR1 and CDR2: MGHRA, YSYEKL. The sequenced sample was blood. The source is a woman between 18 and 30 years old in good health. The chain combines TRBV4-1 with TRBJ2-5, with 8 bases matching TRBD1. The J call may be in error: the DNA end matches TRBJ2-7 better. In nucleotides, the CDR3 is TGCGCCAGCAGCCCGACCTCTGGACAGGGCTACGAGCAGTACTTC. Its translation: CASSPTSGQGYEQYF.